The TCR beta chain under discussion was sequenced for a study of shared clonotypes between healthy human individuals. Study findings and constraints: Relative to memory subsets, naive subsets generally showed larger estimated richness.

Sequencing used immunoSEQ multiplex PCR; TCRdb keeps in-frame clones, though not all of them. The sample contains about 610,000 clones, around 97% of which appear only once. The donors, healthy adults who were HIV-negative, had experienced no recent acute infections or vaccinations. A note on this clone: Its antigen is unknown.

The CDR3 length is 16 residues. The V segment lost 6 bases and the J segment 2 bases; nucleotides outside the gene matches: 8. Germline-derived CDR1 and CDR2 are SEHNR and FQNEAQ (reference sequence). This sequence originates from a woman under 40 in good health. The rearrangement joins TRBV7-9 to TRBJ2-1; TRBD2 matches at 9 bases. Sequencing was carried out using naive CD4+ T cells sorted from blood. Sample subset: CD45RA+ positively selected. The CDR3 reads CASSIEGLATYNEQFF. DNA for the CDR3: TGTGCCAGCAGTATCGAGGGACTAGCTACCTACAATGAGCAGTTCTTC.